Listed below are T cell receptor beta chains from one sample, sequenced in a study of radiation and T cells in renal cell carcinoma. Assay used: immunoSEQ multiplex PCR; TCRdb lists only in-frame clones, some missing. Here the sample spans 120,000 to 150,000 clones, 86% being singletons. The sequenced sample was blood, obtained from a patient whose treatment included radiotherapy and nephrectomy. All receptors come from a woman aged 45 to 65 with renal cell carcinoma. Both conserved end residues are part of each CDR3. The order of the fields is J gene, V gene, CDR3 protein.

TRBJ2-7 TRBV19 CASSIQESQGVYEQYF
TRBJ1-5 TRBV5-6 CASSLGELSNQPQHF
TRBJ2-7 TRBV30 CAWSLALSSYEQYF
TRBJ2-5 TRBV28 CASSPLGVSQETQYF
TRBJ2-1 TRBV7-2 CASKGRGGDNEQFF
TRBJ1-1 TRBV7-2 CASSKEGGPLGLNTEAFF
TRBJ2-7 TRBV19 CASSTGGVRDEQYF
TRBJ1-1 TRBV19 CASSIRTGRAEAFF
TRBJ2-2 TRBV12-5 CASGRRTGQNTGELFF
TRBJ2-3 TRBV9 CASSVAGPQTDTQYF
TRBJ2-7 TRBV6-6 CASRSTDSTYEQYF
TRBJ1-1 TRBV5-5 CASSYTGGGGTEAFF
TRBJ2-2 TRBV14 CASSHRGLVTGELFF
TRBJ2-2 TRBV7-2 CASSPVAGGITGELFF
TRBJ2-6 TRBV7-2 CASSYSGANVLTF
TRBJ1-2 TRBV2 CASSGDSDYGYTF
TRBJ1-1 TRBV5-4 CASSFTGSGAFF
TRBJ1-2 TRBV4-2 CASSQDLEDNYGYTF
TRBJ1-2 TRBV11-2 CASSLEQGDGYTF
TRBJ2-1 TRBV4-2 CASSQAGLGGEQFF
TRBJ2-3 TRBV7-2 CASSLVGTSGRDSTDTQYF
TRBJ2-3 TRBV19 CASSAQGLAGLSDTQYF
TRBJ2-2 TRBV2 CASSGQTANTGELFF
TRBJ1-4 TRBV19 CASLGGVEKLFF
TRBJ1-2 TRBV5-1 CASSLGGGAEAGYTF
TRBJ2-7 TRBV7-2 CASSPLGTEGRDWYF
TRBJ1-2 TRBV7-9 CASSLLGRAQNYGYTF
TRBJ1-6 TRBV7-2 CASSPLVAESPLHF
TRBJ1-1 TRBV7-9 CASSLVVETEAFF
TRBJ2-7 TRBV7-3 CASSRTGTSGRGYEQYF
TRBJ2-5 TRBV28 CASSSPDLLKETQYF
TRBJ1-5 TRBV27 CASSFQGSNQPQHF
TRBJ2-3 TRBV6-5 CASSYSSGSVTDTQYF
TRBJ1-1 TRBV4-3 CASSQDPRGQNTEAFF
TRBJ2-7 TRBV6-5 CASSRDPDYEQYF
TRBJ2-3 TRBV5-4 CASSSGGSGRPDTQYF
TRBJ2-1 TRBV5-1 CASSLSFLGEQFF
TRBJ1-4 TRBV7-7 CASSSGRAANEKLFF
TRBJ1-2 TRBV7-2 CASSIGPVYGYTF
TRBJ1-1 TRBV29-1 CSVKDRRDEAFF
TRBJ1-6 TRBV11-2 CASSWAGFNSPLHF
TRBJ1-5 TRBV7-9 CASSLSQLGSQHF
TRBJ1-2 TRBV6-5 CASSLGAGGNYGYTF
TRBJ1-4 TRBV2 CASSKDRLSTNEKLFF
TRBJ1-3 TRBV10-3 CAIHSGNTIYF